This TCR beta chain was profiled in a study of T cell responses to AZD1222 COVID-19 vaccine. Overall study findings and caveats: At study baseline, merely a handful of AZD1222 recipients were seropositive.

V lost 5 bases and J 6 bases, leaving 7 bases between the germline ends. This CDR3 region has 10 residues. Germline V CDR1 and CDR2: DFQATT, SNEGSKA (reference sequence). Only in-frame clones appear in the TCRdb table, and some are missing; sequencing was by immunoSEQ multiplex PCR. The sample shows more than 45,000 clones, about 88% of them seen only once. About this clone itself: The antigen remains undetermined.

The receptor was isolated from an adult in good health. The chain combines TRBV20-1 with TRBJ2-5, with TRBD1 as a possible D gene (6 bases). This sample comprised peripheral blood, obtained on day 0 of AZD1222 vaccination. DNA for the CDR3: TGCAGTGCTGACAGGAAGACCCAGTACTTC. As protein: CSADRKTQYF.